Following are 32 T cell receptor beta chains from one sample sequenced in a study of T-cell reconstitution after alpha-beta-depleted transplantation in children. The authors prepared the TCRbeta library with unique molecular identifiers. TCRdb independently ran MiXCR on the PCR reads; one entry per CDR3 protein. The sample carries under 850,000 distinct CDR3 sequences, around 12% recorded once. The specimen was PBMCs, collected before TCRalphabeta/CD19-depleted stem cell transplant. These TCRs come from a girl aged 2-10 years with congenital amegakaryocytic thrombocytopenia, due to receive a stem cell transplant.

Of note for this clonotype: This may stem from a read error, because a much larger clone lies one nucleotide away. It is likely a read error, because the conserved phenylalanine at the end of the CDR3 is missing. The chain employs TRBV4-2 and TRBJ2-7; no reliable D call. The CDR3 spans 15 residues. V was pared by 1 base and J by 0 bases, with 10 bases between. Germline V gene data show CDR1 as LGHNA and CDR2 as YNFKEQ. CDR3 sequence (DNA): TGTGCCAGCAGCCAAGGTCCCCAACTCTCCTACGAGCAGTACCTC. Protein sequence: CASSQGPQLSYEQYL.

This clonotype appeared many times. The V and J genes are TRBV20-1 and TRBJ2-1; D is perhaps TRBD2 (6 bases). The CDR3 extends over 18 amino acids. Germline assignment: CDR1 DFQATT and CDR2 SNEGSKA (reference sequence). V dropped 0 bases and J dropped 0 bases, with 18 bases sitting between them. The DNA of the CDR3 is TGCAGTGCTAGAGATTACCGCTCCGGGGGAAGCTCCTACAATGAGCAGTTCTTC. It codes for CSARDYRSGGSSYNEQFF.

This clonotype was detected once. The CDR3 DNA reads TGTGCCAGCAGCTTAAACGGACTGGATCTAGCCAAAAACATTCAGTACTTC. It translates to CASSLNGLDLAKNIQYF. V and J are TRBV11-1 and TRBJ2-4, with D possibly TRBD2 on 5 matching bases. The length of the CDR3 is 17 residues. CDR1 SGHAT and CDR2 FQDESV come from the germline V gene (reference sequence). Trimming shortened V by 2 bases and J by 0 bases, and 14 bases separated the two germline ends. The full variable domain, rest sourced from reference TRBV11-1 and TRBJ2-4, is EAEVAQSPRYKITEKSQAVAFWCDPISGHATLYWYRQILGQGPELLVQFQDESVVDDSQLPKDRFSAERLKGVDSTLKIQPAELGDSAMYLCASSLNGLDLAKNIQYFGAGTRLSVL.

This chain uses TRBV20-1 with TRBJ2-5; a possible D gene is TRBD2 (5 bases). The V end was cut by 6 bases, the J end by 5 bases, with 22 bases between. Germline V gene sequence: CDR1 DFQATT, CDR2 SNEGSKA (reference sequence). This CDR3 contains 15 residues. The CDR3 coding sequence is TGCAGTGCGCCGGATGTGAGGGAGAGGGTGGAGACCCAGTACTTC. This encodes CSAPDVRERVETQYF.

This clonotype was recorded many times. CDR3 loop: CASSFLTGHLLSTDTQYF. CDR3 nucleotide sequence: TGTGCCAGCAGCTTTCTGACGGGGCACCTACTCAGCACAGATACGCAGTATTTT. This chain links TRBV5-5 with TRBJ2-3, with D perhaps being TRBD1 or TRBD2 (5 bases each). This CDR3 region has 18 residues. The V gene lost 2 bases and the J gene lost 0 bases, with 19 bases spanning the gap. CDR1 and CDR2 (germline): SGHKS, YYEKEE (reference sequence).

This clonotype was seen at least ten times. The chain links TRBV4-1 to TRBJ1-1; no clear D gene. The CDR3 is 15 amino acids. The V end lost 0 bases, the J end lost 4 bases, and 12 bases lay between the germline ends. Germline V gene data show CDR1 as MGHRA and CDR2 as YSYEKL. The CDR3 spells CASSQETQWSTEAFF. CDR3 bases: TGCGCCAGCAGCCAAGAAACGCAGTGGAGCACTGAAGCTTTCTTT.

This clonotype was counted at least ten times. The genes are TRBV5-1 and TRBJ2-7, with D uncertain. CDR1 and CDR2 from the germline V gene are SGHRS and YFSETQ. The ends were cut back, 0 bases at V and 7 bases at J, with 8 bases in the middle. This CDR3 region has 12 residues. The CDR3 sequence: CASSLVGQEQYF. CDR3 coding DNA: TGCGCCAGCAGCTTGGTAGGGCAAGAGCAGTACTTC.

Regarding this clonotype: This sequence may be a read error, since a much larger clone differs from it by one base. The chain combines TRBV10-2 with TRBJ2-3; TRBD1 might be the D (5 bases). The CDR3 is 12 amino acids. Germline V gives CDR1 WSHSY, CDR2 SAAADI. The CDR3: CVSSTGFYTQYF. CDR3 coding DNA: TGCGTCAGTTCCACAGGTTTCTATACGCAGTATTTT.

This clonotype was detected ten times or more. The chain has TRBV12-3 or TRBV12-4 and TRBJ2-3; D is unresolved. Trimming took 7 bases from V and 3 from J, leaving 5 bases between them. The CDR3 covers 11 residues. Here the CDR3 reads CASKATDTQYF. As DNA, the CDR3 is TGTGCCAGCAAGGCGACAGATACGCAGTATTTT.

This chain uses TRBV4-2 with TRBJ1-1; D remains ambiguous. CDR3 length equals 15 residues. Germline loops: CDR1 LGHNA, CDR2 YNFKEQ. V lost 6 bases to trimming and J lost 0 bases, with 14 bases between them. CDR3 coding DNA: TGTGCCAGCAGGTTTGAAGGAACCATGAACACTGAAGCTTTCTTT. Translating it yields CASRFEGTMNTEAFF.

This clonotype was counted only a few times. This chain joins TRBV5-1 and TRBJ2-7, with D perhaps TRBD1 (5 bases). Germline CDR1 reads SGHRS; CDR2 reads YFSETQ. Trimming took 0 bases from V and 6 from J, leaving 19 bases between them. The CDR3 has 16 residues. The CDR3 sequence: CASSLDPATPGLEQYF. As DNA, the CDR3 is TGCGCCAGCAGCTTGGACCCAGCTACCCCAGGGCTCGAGCAGTACTTC. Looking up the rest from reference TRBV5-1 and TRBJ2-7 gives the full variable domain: KAGVTQTPRYLIKTRGQQVTLSCSPISGHRSVSWYQQTPGQGLQFLFEYFSETQRNKGNFPGRFSGRQFSNSRSEMNVSTLELGDSALYLCASSLDPATPGLEQYFGPGTRLTVT.

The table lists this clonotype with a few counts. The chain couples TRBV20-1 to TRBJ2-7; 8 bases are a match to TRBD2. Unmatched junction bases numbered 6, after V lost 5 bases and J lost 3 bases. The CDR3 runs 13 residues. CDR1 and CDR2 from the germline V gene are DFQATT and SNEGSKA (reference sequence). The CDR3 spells CSALSGTSYEQYF. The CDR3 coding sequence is TGCAGTGCTCTTTCCGGGACTAGCTACGAGCAGTACTTC.

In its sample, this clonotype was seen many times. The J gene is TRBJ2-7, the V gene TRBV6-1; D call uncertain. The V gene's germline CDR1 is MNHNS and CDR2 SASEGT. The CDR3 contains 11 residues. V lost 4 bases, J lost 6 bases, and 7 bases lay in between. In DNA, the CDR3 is TGTGCCAGCAGTGGACAAGGCGAGCAGTACTTC. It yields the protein CASSGQGEQYF.

The CDR3 spells CASSSPPGYGYTF. As DNA, the CDR3 is TGTGCCAGCAGTTCCCCACCGGGATATGGCTACACCTTC. The chain links TRBV12-3 or TRBV12-4 to TRBJ1-2; unclear D gene. The ends were cut back, 4 bases at V and 5 bases at J, with 11 bases in the middle. The CDR3 runs 13 residues.

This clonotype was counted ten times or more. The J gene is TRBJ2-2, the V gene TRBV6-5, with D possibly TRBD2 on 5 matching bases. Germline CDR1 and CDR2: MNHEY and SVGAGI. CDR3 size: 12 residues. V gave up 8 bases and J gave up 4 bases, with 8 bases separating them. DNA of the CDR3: TGTGCCAGCTGGAGGATCACCGGGGAGCTGTTTTTT. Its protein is CASWRITGELFF.

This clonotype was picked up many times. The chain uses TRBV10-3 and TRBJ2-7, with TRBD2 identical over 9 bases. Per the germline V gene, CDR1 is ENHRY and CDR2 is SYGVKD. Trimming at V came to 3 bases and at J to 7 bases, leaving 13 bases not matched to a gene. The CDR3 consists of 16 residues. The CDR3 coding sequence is TGTGCCATCAGTGACGGGACTAGCTTTCTGTCGTTTGAGCAGTACTTC. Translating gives CAISDGTSFLSFEQYF.

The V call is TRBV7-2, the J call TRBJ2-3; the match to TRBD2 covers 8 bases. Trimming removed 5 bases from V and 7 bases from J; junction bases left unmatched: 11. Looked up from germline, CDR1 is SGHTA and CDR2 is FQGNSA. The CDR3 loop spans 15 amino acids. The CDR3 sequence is CASSPREREKNTQYF. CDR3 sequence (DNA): TGTGCCAGCAGCCCAAGGGAGCGGGAGAAAAATACGCAGTATTTT.

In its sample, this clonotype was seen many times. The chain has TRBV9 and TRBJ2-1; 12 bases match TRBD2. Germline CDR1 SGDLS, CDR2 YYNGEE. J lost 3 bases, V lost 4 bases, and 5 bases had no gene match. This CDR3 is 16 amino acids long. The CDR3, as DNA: TGTGCCAGCAGCCCAGGGACTAGCGGGTACTACAATGAGCAGTTCTTC. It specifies CASSPGTSGYYNEQFF.

Here the CDR3 reads CASSPFPGLAGNNEQFF. In nucleotides, the CDR3 is TGTGCCAGCAGCCCGTTCCCGGGACTAGCGGGCAACAATGAGCAGTTCTTC. The chain carries TRBV7-2 and TRBJ2-1, with TRBD2 matching over 12 bases. The CDR3 loop spans 17 amino acids. J gave up 5 bases and V 5 bases, and 10 bases lay outside the gene matches. Germline V CDR1 and CDR2: SGHTA, FQGNSA.

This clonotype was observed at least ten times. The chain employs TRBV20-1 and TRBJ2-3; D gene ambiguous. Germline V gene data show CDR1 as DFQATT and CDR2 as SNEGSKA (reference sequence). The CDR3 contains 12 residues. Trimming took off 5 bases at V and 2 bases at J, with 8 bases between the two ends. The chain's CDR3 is CSAPTPTDTQYF. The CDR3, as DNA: TGCAGTGCTCCCACACCCACAGATACGCAGTATTTT.

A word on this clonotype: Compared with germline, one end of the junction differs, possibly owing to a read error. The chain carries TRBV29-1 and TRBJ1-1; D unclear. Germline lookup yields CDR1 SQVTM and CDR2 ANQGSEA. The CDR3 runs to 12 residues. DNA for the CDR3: TGCAGCGTTGAAGGGAGACTCACTGAAGCCTTCTTT. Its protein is CSVEGRLTEAFF. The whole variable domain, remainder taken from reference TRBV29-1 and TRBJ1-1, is SAVISQKPSRDICQRGTSLTIQCQVDSQVTMMFWYRQQPGQSLTLIATANQGSEATYESGFVIDKFPISRPNLTFSTLTVSNMSPEDSSIYLCSVEGRLTEAFFGQGTRLTVV.

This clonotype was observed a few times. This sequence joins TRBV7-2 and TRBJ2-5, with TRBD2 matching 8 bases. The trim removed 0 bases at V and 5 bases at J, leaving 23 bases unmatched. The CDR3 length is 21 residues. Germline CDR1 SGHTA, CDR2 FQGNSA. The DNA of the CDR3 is TGTGCCAGCAGCTTAGCGGCCGGGACTAGGAGATACATTGGCTCAACGGAGACCCAGTACTTC. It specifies CASSLAAGTRRYIGSTETQYF.

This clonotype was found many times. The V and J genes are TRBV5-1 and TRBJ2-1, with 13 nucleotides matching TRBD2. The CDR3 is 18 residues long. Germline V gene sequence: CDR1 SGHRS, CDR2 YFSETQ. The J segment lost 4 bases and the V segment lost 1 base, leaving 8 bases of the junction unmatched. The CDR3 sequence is CASSLSRTSGSYYNEQFF. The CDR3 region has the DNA TGCGCCAGCAGCTTGTCCCGGACTAGCGGGAGCTATTACAATGAGCAGTTCTTC.

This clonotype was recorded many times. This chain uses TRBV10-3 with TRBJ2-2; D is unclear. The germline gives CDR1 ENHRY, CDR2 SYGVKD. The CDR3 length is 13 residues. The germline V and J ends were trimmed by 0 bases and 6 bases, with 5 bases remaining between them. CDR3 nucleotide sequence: TGTGCCATCAGTGAGTCTTACGCCGGGGAGCTGTTTTTT. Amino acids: CAISESYAGELFF.

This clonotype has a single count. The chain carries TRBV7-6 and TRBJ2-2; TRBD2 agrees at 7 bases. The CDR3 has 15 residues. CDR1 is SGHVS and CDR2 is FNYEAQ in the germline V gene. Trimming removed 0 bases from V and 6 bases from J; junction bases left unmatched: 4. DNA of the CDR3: TGTGCCAGCAGCTTAGCACCCCTAGCGGCCGGGGAGCTGTTTTTT. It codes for CASSLAPLAAGELFF.

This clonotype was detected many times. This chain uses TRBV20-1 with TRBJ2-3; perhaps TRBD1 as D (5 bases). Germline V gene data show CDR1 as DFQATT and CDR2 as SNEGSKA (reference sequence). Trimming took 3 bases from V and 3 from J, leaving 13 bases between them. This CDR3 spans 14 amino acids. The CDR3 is CSASPVQGTDTQYF. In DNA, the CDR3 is TGCAGTGCTAGTCCGGTGCAGGGAACAGATACGCAGTATTTT.

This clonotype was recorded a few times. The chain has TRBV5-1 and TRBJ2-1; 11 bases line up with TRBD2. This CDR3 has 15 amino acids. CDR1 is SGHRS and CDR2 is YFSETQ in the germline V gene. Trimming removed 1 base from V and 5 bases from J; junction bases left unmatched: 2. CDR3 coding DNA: TGCGCCAGCAGCTTGTTTAGCGGGAGGGACAATGAGCAGTTCTTC. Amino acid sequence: CASSLFSGRDNEQFF.

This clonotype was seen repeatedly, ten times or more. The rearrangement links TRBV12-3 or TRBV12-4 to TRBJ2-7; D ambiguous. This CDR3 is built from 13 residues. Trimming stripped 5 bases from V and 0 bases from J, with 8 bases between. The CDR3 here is CASSVKGSYEQYF. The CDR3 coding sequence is TGTGCCAGCAGTGTGAAAGGCTCCTACGAGCAGTACTTC.

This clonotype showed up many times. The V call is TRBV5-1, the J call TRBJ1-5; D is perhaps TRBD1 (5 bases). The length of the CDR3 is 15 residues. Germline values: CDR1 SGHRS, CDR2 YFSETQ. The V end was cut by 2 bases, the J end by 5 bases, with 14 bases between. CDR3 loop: CASSFSAGFDQPQHF. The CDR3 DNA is TGCGCCAGCAGCTTTTCGGCAGGGTTCGATCAGCCCCAGCATTTT.

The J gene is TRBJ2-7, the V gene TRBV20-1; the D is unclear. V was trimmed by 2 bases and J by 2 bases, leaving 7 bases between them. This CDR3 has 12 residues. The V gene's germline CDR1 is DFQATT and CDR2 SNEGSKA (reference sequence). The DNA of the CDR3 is TGCAGTGCTAGACAGGCCGCCTACGAGCAGTACTTC. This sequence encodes CSARQAAYEQYF.

The CDR3 sequence is CASSLSDLADTQYF. CDR3 coding DNA: TGTGCCAGCAGCCTGTCGGACTTGGCAGATACGCAGTATTTT. The rearrangement joins TRBV28 to TRBJ2-3; a weak D match, TRBD2 (5 bases). CDR1 is MDHEN and CDR2 is SYDVKM in the germline V gene. There are 14 residues in the CDR3. V lost 6 bases and J lost 4, with 14 bases in between.

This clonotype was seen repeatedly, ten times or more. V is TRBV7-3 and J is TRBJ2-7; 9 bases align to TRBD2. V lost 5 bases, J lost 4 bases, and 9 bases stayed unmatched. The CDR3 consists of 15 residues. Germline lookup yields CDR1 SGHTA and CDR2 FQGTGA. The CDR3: CASSLYSGSQYEQYF. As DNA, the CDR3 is TGTGCCAGCAGCCTTTATAGCGGGAGTCAGTACGAGCAGTACTTC.